Described below is a single TCR beta chain sequence and its context. Its antigen is as yet unknown. Treatment given: oral pan-JAK inhibitor, 5-10 mg twice daily. Lesional scalp tissue (obtained by punch biopsy) and peripheral blood were collected from alopecia areata patients. Following RNA extraction, reverse transcription yielded cDNA that acted as the sequencing template. The repertoire was sequenced with immunoSEQ multiplex PCR; TCRdb's copy has only in-frame clones and lacks some. The sample yields approximately 180,000 clones, about 53% seen once. V was pared by 6 bases and J by 5 bases, with 11 bases between. The V gene's germline CDR1 is SNHLY and CDR2 FYNNEI. The CDR3 length is 13 residues. The data are from a study of CD8+ T cells in alopecia areata. Study-wide context: Tofacitinib therapy lasting 6 to 18 months was followed by 6 months off drug. Study conclusions and caveats: Scalp sequencing also captures normal skin's resident alphabeta T cells. Expanded CD8+ clones among the top 100, as well as scalp clonality, were significantly decreased by tofacitinib.

The gene calls are TRBV2 and TRBJ2-1; D gene unclear. The sample in question was CD8+ T cells sorted from blood, obtained at week 24, from a patient treated with tofacitinib. This TCR derives from a human donor with alopecia areata. DNA for the CDR3: TGTGCCAGCAGCAACACCGGAGACAATGAGCAGTTCTTC. Translation gives CASSNTGDNEQFF. Using reference TRBV2 and TRBJ2-1 for the parts outside the CDR3, the full variable domain is EPEVTQTPSHQVTQMGQEVILRCVPISNHLYFYWYRQILGQKVEFLVSFYNNEISEKSEIFDDQFSVERPDGSNFTLKIRSTKLEDSAMYFCASSNTGDNEQFFGPGTRLTVL.